These T cell receptor beta chains were read from a single sample in a study of human CD8 memory T cell subsets. For each CDR3 protein, TCRdb gives one entry from its re-call of the 5' RACE reads, without DNA. Here the sample table reports several thousand distinct CDR3 sequences. The sample comprised CD8+ T cells from PBMCs. These TCRs come from a human donor in good health. The CDR3 runs from the conserved cysteine through the conserved F or W. Expanded clones are given a class, and other clones once, few, many or no size at all.

v_gene	len	abundance	j_gene	CDR3aa
TRBV9	16	-	TRBJ2-7	CASSVGGTGSMYEQYF
TRBV19	14	-	TRBJ2-7	CASSSATGTYEQYF
TRBV5-1	13	medium-sized	TRBJ1-2	CASSDGGIYGYTF
TRBV4-1	15	-	TRBJ2-4	CASSPAVFNRNIQYF
TRBV5-1	16	medium-sized	TRBJ2-1	CASSLSSGRVDDEQFF
TRBV13	15	-	TRBJ1-1	CASSLGLGGSTEAFF
TRBV7-2	14	-	TRBJ2-5	CASSVTGTRETQYF
TRBV4-3	16	-	TRBJ2-7	CASSQDLGLAPGEQYF
TRBV4-3	17	-	TRBJ1-5	CASSQGILKGRNQPQHF
TRBV20-1	13	-	TRBJ2-5	CSARGQGEETQYF
TRBV7-2	13	medium-sized	TRBJ2-7	CASSSSQGFEQYF
TRBV20-1	16	-	TRBJ2-1	CSASASGGARYNEQFF
TRBV7-9	15	-	TRBJ2-1	CASSLVGAGYNEQFF
TRBV4-3	15	medium-sized	TRBJ2-3	CASSPSHGPADTQYF
TRBV29-1	15	medium-sized	TRBJ2-3	CSVLGTGESTDTQYF
TRBV14	18	-	TRBJ2-2	CASSSYLSGTSNTGELFF
TRBV7-3	15	-	TRBJ1-1	CASSLNTGGNTEAFF
TRBV29-1	14	-	TRBJ2-2	CSAFAIDSTGELFF
TRBV7-3	17	-	TRBJ2-1	CASSLRPVTSDYNEQFF
TRBV7-7	14	-	TRBJ2-7	CASSPGQNSYEQYF
TRBV12-3/TRBV12-4	16	-	TRBJ2-2	CASSFGLALNTGELFF
TRBV28	11	-	TRBJ2-5	CASTGGETQYF
TRBV7-9	13	medium-sized	TRBJ2-3	CASSSVLIDTQYF
TRBV5-4	16	-	TRBJ2-1	CASSLGDLTSYNEQFF
TRBV9	14	-	TRBJ2-7	CASSFGQGSYEQYF
TRBV6-6	15	-	TRBJ1-2	CASSPNRGQERGYTF
TRBV4-3	14	medium-sized	TRBJ1-2	CASSQDISDSGYTF
TRBV28	15	medium-sized	TRBJ1-1	CASNLSGGGFTEAFF
TRBV5-1	16	-	TRBJ2-2	CASSFFWDSNTGELFF
TRBV29-1	13	-	TRBJ1-6	CSVVFGDNSPLHF
TRBV11-3	18	-	TRBJ2-3	CASSLDRARDHPGDTQYF